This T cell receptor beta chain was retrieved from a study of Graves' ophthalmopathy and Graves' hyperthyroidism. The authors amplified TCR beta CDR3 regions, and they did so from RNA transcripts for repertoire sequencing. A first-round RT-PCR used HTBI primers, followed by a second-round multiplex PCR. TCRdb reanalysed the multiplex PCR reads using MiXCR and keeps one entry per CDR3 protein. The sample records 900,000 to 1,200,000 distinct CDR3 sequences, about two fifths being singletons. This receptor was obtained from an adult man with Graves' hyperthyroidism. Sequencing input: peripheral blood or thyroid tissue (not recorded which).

The CDR3 loop reads CASTGGAPTNEKLFF. CDR3 nucleotides: TGTGCCAGCACAGGGGGGGCGCCGACTAATGAAAAACTGTTTTTT. This rearrangement joins TRBV12-3 or TRBV12-4 to TRBJ1-4, with 7 bases that match TRBD1. The CDR3 covers 15 residues. The trim removed 7 bases at V and 2 bases at J, leaving 7 bases unmatched.